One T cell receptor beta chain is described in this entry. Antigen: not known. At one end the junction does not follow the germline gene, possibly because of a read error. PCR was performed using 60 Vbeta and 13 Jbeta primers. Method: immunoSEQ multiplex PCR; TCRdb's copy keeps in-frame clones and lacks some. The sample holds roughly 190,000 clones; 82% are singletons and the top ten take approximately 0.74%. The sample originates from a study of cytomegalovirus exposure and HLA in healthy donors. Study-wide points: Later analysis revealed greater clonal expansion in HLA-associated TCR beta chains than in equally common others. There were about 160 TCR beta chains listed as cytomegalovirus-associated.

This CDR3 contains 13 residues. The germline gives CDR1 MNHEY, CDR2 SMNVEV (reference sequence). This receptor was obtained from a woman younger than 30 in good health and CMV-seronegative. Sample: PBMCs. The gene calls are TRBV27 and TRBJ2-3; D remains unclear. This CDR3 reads CAGSSYTSDTQYF. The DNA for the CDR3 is TGTGCCGGCAGTTCGTACACCTCAGATACGCAGTATTTT.